This T cell receptor (beta chain) was retrieved from a study of T cell responses to AZD1222 COVID-19 vaccine. Generated by immunoSEQ multiplex PCR, the TCRdb table keeps only in-frame clones and is missing some. The sample lists more than 85,000 clones, roughly 80% seen once, with approximately 15% in the top ten. This CDR3 comprises 13 residues. With 6 bases removed from V and 2 bases from J, the gap between germline ends came to 9 bases. CDR1 is KGHDR, CDR2 SFDVKD, per germline. The receptor's source is an adult in good health. The gene calls are TRBV24-1 and TRBJ1-2; D is ambiguous. The sequences come from peripheral blood, collected on day 0 of AZD1222 vaccination. The CDR3 DNA reads as TGTGCCACCAGTAGCGACAAGAACTATGGCTACACCTTC. Translated, it gives CATSSDKNYGYTF.